The following is a TCR beta chain sequence with its context. PBMCs numbering at least 6.5 million were isolated per sample. The source of the sample is a study of blood T cells in healthy people across ages. A second PCR of about 7 to 12 cycles used a sample-barcoded 5' primer and a J-beta primer mix. TCRdb passed the 5' RACE reads through MiXCR, listing each CDR3 protein once. The profile shows some 1,800,000 distinct CDR3 sequences, about two fifths of them singletons. The CDR3 is made up of 15 amino acids. Germline V gives CDR1 LGHNA, CDR2 YSLEER. Losses at the gene ends were 3 bases for V and 7 bases for J; bases not matched to a gene: 8.

This chain uses TRBV4-3 with TRBJ1-2; 10 nucleotides match TRBD1. The receptor comes from a human donor in good health. Material for sequencing was blood. CDR3 loop: CASSQDSGTGVGYTF. DNA for the CDR3: TGCGCCAGCAGCCAGGATTCCGGGACAGGGGTTGGCTACACCTTC.